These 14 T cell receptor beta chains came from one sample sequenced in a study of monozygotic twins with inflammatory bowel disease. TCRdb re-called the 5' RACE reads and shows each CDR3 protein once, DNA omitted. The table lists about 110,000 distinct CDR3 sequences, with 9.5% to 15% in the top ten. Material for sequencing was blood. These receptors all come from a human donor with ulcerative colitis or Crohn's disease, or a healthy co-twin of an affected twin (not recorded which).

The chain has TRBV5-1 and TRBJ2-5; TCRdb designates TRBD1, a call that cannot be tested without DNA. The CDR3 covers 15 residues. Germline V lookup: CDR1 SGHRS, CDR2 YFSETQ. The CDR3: CASSLAGTGGETQYF. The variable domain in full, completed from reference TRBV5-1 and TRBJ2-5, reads KAGVTQTPRYLIKTRGQQVTLSCSPISGHRSVSWYQQTPGQGLQFLFEYFSETQRNKGNFPGRFSGRQFSNSRSEMNVSTLELGDSALYLCASSLAGTGGETQYFGPGTRLLVL.

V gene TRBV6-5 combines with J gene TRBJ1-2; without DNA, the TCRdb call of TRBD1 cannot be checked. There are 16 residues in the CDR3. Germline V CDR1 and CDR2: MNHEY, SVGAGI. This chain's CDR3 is CASRNYGRGAGYGYTF.

The chain's CDR3 is CASSLGTSGITDTQYF. This chain connects TRBV5-1 to TRBJ2-3; the TCRdb call, TRBD2, lacks DNA for checking. CDR1 and CDR2 (germline): SGHRS, YFSETQ. This CDR3 spans 16 amino acids.

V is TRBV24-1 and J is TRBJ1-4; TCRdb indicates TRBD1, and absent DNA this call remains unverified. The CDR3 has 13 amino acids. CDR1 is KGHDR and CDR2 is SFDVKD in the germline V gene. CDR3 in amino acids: CATSDRRPGELFF.

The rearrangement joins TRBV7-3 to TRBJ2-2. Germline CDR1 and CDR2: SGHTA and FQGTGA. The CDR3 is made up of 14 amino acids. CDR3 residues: CASSLTVWDGELFF.

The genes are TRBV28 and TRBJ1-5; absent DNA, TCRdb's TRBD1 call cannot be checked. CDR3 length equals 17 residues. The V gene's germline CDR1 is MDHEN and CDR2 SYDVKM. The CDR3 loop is CASSFGDINEGRQPQHF.

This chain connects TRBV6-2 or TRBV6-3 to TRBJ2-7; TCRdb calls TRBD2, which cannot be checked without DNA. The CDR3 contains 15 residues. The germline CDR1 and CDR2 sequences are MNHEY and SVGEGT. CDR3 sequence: CASRPPSGTGYEQYF.

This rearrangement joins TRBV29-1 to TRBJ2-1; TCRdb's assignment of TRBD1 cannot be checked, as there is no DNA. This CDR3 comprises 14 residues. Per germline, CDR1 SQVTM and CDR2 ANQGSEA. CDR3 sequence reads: CSARFLGDTGEQFF.

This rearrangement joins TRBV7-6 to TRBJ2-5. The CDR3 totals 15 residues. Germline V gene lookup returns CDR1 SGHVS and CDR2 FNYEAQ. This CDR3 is CASSFYIGDRETQYF.

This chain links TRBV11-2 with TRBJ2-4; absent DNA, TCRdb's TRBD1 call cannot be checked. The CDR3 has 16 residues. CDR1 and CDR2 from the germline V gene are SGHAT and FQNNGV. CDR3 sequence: CASSLRGAGEVNIQYF.

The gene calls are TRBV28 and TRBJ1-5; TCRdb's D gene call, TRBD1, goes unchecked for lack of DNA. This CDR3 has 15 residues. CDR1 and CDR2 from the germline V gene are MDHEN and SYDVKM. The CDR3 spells CASSTPGQANQPQHF.

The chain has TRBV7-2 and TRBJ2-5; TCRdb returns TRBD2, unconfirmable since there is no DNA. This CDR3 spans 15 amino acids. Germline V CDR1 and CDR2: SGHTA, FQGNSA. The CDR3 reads CASSLDGSGQETQYF.

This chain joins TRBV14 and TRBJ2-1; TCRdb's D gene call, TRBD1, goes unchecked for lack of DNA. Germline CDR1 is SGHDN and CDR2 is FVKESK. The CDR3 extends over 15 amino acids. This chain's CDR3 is CASSPFTGTGVEQFF.

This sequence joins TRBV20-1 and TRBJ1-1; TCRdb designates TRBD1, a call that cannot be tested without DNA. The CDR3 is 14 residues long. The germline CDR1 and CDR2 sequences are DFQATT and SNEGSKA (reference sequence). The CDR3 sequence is CSARPGQINTEAFF.